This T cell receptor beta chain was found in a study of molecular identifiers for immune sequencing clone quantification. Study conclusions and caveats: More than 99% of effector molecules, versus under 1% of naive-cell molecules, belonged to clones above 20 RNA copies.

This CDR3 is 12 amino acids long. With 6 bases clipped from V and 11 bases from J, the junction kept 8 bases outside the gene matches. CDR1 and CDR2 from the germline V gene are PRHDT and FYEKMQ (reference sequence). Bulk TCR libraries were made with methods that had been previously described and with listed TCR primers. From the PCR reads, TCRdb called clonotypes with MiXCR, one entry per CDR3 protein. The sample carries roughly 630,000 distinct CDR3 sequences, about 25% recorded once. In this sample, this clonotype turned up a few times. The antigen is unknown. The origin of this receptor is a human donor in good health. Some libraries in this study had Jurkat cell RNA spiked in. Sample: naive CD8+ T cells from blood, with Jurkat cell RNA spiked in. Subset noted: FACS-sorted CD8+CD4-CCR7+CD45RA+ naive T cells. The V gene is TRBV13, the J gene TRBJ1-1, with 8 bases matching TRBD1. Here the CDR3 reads CASSSWDRWAFF. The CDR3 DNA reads TGTGCCAGCAGTTCCTGGGACAGGTGGGCTTTCTTT.